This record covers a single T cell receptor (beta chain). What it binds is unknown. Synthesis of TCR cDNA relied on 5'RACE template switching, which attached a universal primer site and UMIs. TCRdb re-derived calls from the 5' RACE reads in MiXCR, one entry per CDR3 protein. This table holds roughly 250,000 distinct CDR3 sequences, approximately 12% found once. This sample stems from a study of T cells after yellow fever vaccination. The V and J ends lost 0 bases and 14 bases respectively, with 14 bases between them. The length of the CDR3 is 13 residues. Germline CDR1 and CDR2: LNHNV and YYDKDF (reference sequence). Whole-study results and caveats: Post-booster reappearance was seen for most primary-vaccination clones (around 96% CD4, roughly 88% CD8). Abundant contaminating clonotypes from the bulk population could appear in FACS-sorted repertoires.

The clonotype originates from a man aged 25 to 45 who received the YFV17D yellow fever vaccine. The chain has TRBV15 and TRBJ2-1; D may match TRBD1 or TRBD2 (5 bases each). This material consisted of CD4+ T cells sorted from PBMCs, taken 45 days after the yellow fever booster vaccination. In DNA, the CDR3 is TGTGCCACCAGCAGAGATTCAGAGGGGTGGAAGTTCTTC. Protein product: CATSRDSEGWKFF.